This TCR beta chain was sequenced in a study of T cell responses to AZD1222 COVID-19 vaccine. The repertoire was sequenced with immunoSEQ multiplex PCR; TCRdb's copy has only in-frame clones and lacks some. The data hold around 80,000 clones, with over 75% observed a single time. Germline V CDR1 and CDR2: MNHNS, SASEGT. Trimming took 5 bases from V and 4 from J; bases not matched to a gene: 4. The CDR3 is made up of 15 amino acids. To note about this clone: Its antigen is not identified.

Study findings and constraints: Only after the peak T cell response were repertoires sampled. Spike-wide vaccine-associated CD4 TCRs dominated at 160-218 and 743-854. Only a handful of AZD1222 recipients were seropositive at baseline.

Sequences were derived from peripheral blood, sampled on day 0 of AZD1222 vaccination. The V and J genes are TRBV6-1 and TRBJ2-2, with 10 positions matching TRBD1. This TCR derives from an adult in good health. CDR3 bases: TGTGCCAGCAGTCGTGGACAGGGGGTCACCGGGGAGCTGTTTTTT. Translation gives CASSRGQGVTGELFF.